This TCR beta chain derives from a study of blood T cell repertoires in COVID-19. For the study at large: From T cells, B-cell-depleted T cells, or PBMCs came the material, which was cDNA or gDNA.

The Seattle site enrolled patients during active infection and followed them longitudinally. The CDR3 contains 15 residues. The V gene lost 4 bases and the J gene lost 2 bases, with 16 bases spanning the gap. Germline-derived CDR1 and CDR2 are SQVTM and ANQGSEA. This clone has just a few counts. Method: immunoSEQ multiplex PCR; TCRdb's copy keeps in-frame clones and lacks some. The table records 150,000 to 200,000 clones, approximately 80% of them present only once. The sequencing sample was made of peripheral blood. J is TRBJ2-3 and V is TRBV29-1; possibly TRBD2 for D (5 bases). The source is a middle-aged woman with COVID-19, enrolled during active disease. Here the CDR3 DNA reads TGCAGCGTTGGGCCGGACTCAGGCCCCACAGATACGCAGTATTTT. It translates to CSVGPDSGPTDTQYF.